This T cell receptor beta chain is drawn from a study of blood T cell repertoires in COVID-19. Overall study context: There were acute and convalescent COVID-19 samples, and they came from the United States, Italy and Spain. Nucleic acid was either cDNA or gDNA, and it came from T cells, B-cell-depleted T cells, or PBMCs.

The V and J ends lost 5 bases and 7 bases respectively, with 17 bases between them. The CDR3 spans 14 residues. Germline V gene sequence: CDR1 LNHDA, CDR2 SQIVND (reference sequence). Authors' analysis steps: Quantification of nucleated cells was approximated via reference gene primer amplification. Libraries were prepared by immunoSEQ multiplex PCR; TCRdb keeps only in-frame clonotypes and omits some of them. The DNA was the basis for D and trimming; V, J and clone size are from that table. The data hold approximately 100,000 clones, with more than 75% observed a single time. Sequencing was done on a sample of peripheral blood. This receptor was obtained from a human donor in a cohort sampled during active COVID-19. The V and J genes are TRBV19 and TRBJ2-5; a possible D gene is TRBD2 (5 bases). This CDR3 is CASSPPGVLGTQYF. CDR3 DNA: TGTGCCAGTAGTCCCCCCGGGGTTTTAGGGACCCAGTACTTC.